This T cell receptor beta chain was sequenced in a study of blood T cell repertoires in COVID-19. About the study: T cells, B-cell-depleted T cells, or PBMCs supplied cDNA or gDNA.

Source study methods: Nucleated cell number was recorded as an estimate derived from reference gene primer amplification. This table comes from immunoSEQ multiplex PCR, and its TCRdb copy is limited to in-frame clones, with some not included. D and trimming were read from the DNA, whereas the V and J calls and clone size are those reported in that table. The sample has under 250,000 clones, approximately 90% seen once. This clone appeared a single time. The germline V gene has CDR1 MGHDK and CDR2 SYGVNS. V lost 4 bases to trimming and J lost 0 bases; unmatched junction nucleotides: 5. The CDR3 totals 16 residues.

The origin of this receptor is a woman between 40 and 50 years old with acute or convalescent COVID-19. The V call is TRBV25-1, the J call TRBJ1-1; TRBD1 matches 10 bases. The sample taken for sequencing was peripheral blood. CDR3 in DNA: TGTGCCAGCAGTGGCACAGGGACAGGGGTGAACACTGAAGCTTTCTTT. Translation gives CASSGTGTGVNTEAFF.